Below, 25 T cell receptor beta chains from the same sample are listed, as sequenced in a study of T cell repertoires in cytomegalovirus infection. These receptors lack a known antigen. TCRdb reprocessed the reads with MiXCR, giving one entry per CDR3 protein. The table includes 350,000 to 400,000 distinct CDR3 sequences, approximately 35% detected once. The source material was cultured PBMCs, sampled from culture after CMV antigen stimulation. The receptors here all came from a human donor in good health (CMV status not recorded). Some clones in this sample may be carry-over from other donors' samples.

The chain employs TRBV2 and TRBJ2-3, with 7 bases lining up with TRBD1. This CDR3 is 13 amino acids long. Germline assignment: CDR1 SNHLY and CDR2 FYNNEI. Trimming cost V 7 bases and J 1 base; bases outside gene matches: 2. CDR3 DNA sequence: TGTGCCAGCAATACAGGGGGCACAGATACGCAGTATTTT. It translates to CASNTGGTDTQYF.

Many counts were recorded for this clonotype. This chain connects TRBV7-2 to TRBJ2-7, with a possible D match to TRBD2 (6 bases). In germline, CDR1 is SGHTA, CDR2 FQGNSA. With 4 bases removed from V and 2 bases from J, the gap between germline ends came to 24 bases. The CDR3 is made up of 18 amino acids. Here the CDR3 DNA reads TGTGCCAGCAGCTCCACCCTCCGGGGGTCGTCGGGGGCCTACGAGCAGTACTTC. Protein: CASSSTLRGSSGAYEQYF.

This clonotype has just a few counts. CDR3 sequence: CASSLSGLYEQYF. The CDR3 DNA sequence: TGTGCCAGCAGTTTATCAGGGCTCTACGAGCAGTACTTC. This chain connects TRBV12-3 or TRBV12-4 to TRBJ2-7; D is perhaps TRBD1 (5 bases). Trimming shortened V by 2 bases and J by 3 bases, and 8 bases separated the two germline ends. CDR3 size: 13 residues.

This clonotype was counted many times. The chain combines TRBV29-1 with TRBJ2-3; D perhaps matches TRBD2 (6 bases). Trimming stripped 4 bases from V and 1 base from J, with 18 bases between. The CDR3 length is 16 residues. The germline V gene has CDR1 SQVTM and CDR2 ANQGSEA. CDR3: CSVGLLARPGTDTQYF. DNA of the CDR3: TGCAGCGTTGGTCTCCTAGCGCGGCCCGGCACAGATACGCAGTATTTT.

The rearrangement joins TRBV20-1 to TRBJ2-3, with D maybe TRBD2 (6 bases). CDR3 length equals 14 residues. CDR1 is DFQATT and CDR2 is SNEGSKA in the germline V gene (reference sequence). Between the trimmed V and J ends, which lost 3 bases and 4 bases, there was a span of 14 bases. The CDR3 bases are TGCAGTGCTAGGGAGGGAGCGGGTCCAGATACGCAGTATTTT. It yields the protein CSAREGAGPDTQYF.

DNA of the CDR3: TGTGCCAGCAGCACTATGCAAGGAGGGGATACGCAGTATTTT. Translated: CASSTMQGGDTQYF. This chain connects TRBV7-2 to TRBJ2-3, with a weak D call TRBD2 (6 bases). This CDR3 has 14 amino acids. The V end was cut by 5 bases, the J end by 6 bases, with 15 bases between. Germline-derived CDR1 and CDR2 are SGHTA and FQGNSA. Combining the CDR3 with reference TRBV7-2 and TRBJ2-3 gives the whole variable domain GAGVSQSPSNKVTEKGKDVELRCDPISGHTALYWYRQSLGQGLEFLIYFQGNSAPDKSGLPSDRFSAERTGGSVSTLTIQRTQQEDSAVYLCASSTMQGGDTQYFGPGTRLTVL.

This chain joins TRBV7-3 and TRBJ2-5, with TRBD1 matching 9 bases. The germline V gene has CDR1 SGHTA and CDR2 FQGTGA. With 5 bases clipped from V and 5 bases from J, the junction kept 9 bases outside the gene matches. The CDR3 is 15 residues long. This CDR3 is CASSLQGARLETQYF. For the CDR3, the DNA is TGTGCCAGCAGCCTACAGGGGGCTCGCCTTGAGACCCAGTACTTC.

The chain is built from TRBV5-1 and TRBJ1-2; perhaps TRBD1 as D (6 bases). V was pared by 0 bases and J by 5 bases, with 14 bases between. This CDR3 is built from 15 residues. Germline V gives CDR1 SGHRS, CDR2 YFSETQ. The CDR3 sequence: CASSLEPTGRYGYTF. CDR3 DNA: TGCGCCAGCAGCTTGGAGCCCACAGGGAGGTATGGCTACACCTTC.

This clonotype was observed a single time. CDR3 loop: CASTSVGAGNTEAFF. The DNA for the CDR3 is TGTGCCAGCACTTCAGTGGGGGCAGGGAACACTGAAGCTTTCTTT. The chain has TRBV27 and TRBJ1-1; maybe TRBD1 (6 bases). Per germline, CDR1 MNHEY and CDR2 SMNVEV (reference sequence). Trimming pared 7 bases from V and 1 base from J, leaving 16 bases between. This CDR3 is built from 15 residues.

The chain recombines TRBV7-6 with TRBJ1-5; perhaps TRBD1 as D (6 bases). CDR1 and CDR2 from the germline V gene are SGHVS and FNYEAQ. The CDR3 totals 17 residues. Between the trimmed V and J ends, which lost 2 bases and 6 bases, there was a span of 20 bases. The CDR3 protein is CASSLSTGPGRGQPQHF. CDR3 bases: TGTGCCAGCAGCTTATCCACAGGGCCGGGCAGAGGTCAGCCCCAGCATTTT.

This clonotype showed up just a few times. The chain couples TRBV4-1 to TRBJ2-7; a possible D gene is TRBD2 (6 bases). V lost 6 bases and J 0 bases, leaving 24 bases between the germline ends. Germline lookup yields CDR1 MGHRA and CDR2 YSYEKL. The CDR3 loop spans 18 amino acids. CDR3 amino acids: CASRPRDSLSGSSYEQYF. In DNA, the CDR3 is TGCGCCAGCAGACCCCGGGACTCTCTATCGGGGTCCTCCTACGAGCAGTACTTC.

The chain carries TRBV11-3 and TRBJ1-2; 11 nucleotides line up with TRBD1. The V segment lost 1 base and the J segment 4 bases; nucleotides outside the gene matches: 5. CDR1 is SGHNT, CDR2 YENEEA, per germline. The CDR3 length is 16 residues. CDR3 protein: CASSLGTGGASYGYTF. Here the CDR3 DNA reads TGTGCCAGCAGCTTAGGGACAGGGGGCGCATCCTATGGCTACACCTTC.

The rearrangement uses TRBV28 and TRBJ2-3, with 7 positions matching TRBD2. With 5 bases clipped from V and 1 base from J, the junction kept 9 bases outside the gene matches. This CDR3 comprises 16 residues. CDR1 MDHEN and CDR2 SYDVKM come from the germline V gene. The DNA for the CDR3 is TGTGCCAGCAGTACCAGCGGGGTGGGAGGCACAGATACGCAGTATTTT. It yields the protein CASSTSGVGGTDTQYF.

There are a few counts of this clonotype. A read error may account for a junction end that differs from germline. The rearrangement links TRBV7-8 to TRBJ2-3; 8 bases are shared with TRBD2. Germline CDR1 is SGHVS and CDR2 is FQNEAQ. There are 16 residues in the CDR3. CDR3 DNA sequence: TGTGCCAGCATTTTCGGGAGCGGGAGATCCCCAGATATGCAGTATTTT. This translates into CASIFGSGRSPDMQYF.

This clonotype was counted at least ten times. This rearrangement joins TRBV7-2 to TRBJ2-1; perhaps TRBD2 as D (6 bases). Trimming stripped 3 bases from V and 7 bases from J, with 16 bases between. Germline assignment: CDR1 SGHTA and CDR2 FQGNSA. This CDR3 has 15 amino acids. CDR3 residues: CASSFGLTKRNEQFF. The CDR3 DNA follows: TGTGCCAGCAGCTTCGGACTAACAAAGCGGAATGAGCAGTTCTTC.

V is TRBV7-9 and J is TRBJ1-2, with a tentative D call TRBD1 (5 bases). V lost 5 bases, J lost 6 bases, and 13 bases lay in between. Per germline, CDR1 SEHNR and CDR2 FQNEAQ (reference sequence). The CDR3 is 13 amino acids. In nucleotides, the CDR3 is TGTGCCAGCAGCACCCTCGGGACCGATGGCTACACCTTC. This codes for CASSTLGTDGYTF. Looking up the rest from reference TRBV7-9 and TRBJ1-2 gives the full variable domain: DTGVSQNPRHKITKRGQNVTFRCDPISEHNRLYWYRQTLGQGPEFLTYFQNEAQLEKSRLLSDRFSAERPKGSFSTLEIQRTEQGDSAMYLCASSTLGTDGYTFGSGTRLTVV.

This clonotype was recorded a few times. The chain joins TRBV4-3 to TRBJ1-1, with D hard to call. The length of the CDR3 is 12 residues. From germline, CDR1 is LGHNA and CDR2 YSLEER. Between the trimmed V and J ends, which lost 1 base and 3 bases, there was a span of 3 bases. CDR3 residues: CASSQGDTEAFF. In nucleotides, the CDR3 is TGCGCCAGCAGCCAAGGGGACACTGAAGCTTTCTTT.

Comment on this clonotype: A junction boundary mismatches the germline segment, possibly from a read error. This chain connects TRBV12-3 or TRBV12-4 to TRBJ2-2; 10 bases map to TRBD2. This CDR3 region has 15 residues. DNA for the CDR3: TGTGCCAGCATTCCGGGACTAGCGAAAACCGGGGAGCTGTTTTTT. It encodes CASIPGLAKTGELFF.

The rearrangement joins TRBV6-1 to TRBJ1-2; unclear D gene. Trimming stripped 2 bases from V and 7 bases from J, with 11 bases between. In germline, CDR1 is MNHNS, CDR2 SASEGT. The CDR3 has 13 amino acids. For the CDR3, the DNA is TGTGCCAGCAGTGAAACTAGTTATGCTGGCTACACCTTC. Its translation: CASSETSYAGYTF.

This clonotype was found a few times. The germline gene is not matched at one end of the junction; a read error may be the cause. The chain couples TRBV4-1 to TRBJ2-7, with 8 bases that match TRBD2. CDR3 length equals 16 residues. Germline-derived CDR1 and CDR2 are MGHRA and YSYEKL. The CDR3 coding sequence is TGTGCCAGCAGCCCCCTGTGGGGTAGCGGGATCTACGAGCAGTACTTC. Its translation is CASSPLWGSGIYEQYF.

This clonotype was seen more than once but under ten times. This chain links TRBV4-1 with TRBJ1-1; tentatively, D is TRBD1 (6 bases). Trimming took off 3 bases at V and 1 base at J, with 12 bases between the two ends. Germline V CDR1 and CDR2: MGHRA, YSYEKL. The CDR3 spans 15 residues. The CDR3: CASSQITGRNTEAFF. The CDR3 DNA reads TGCGCCAGCAGCCAGATAACAGGGAGGAACACTGAAGCTTTCTTT.

This clonotype was seen repeatedly, ten times or more. The chain combines TRBV7-2 with TRBJ1-4; 8 bases fit TRBD1. This CDR3 is 14 amino acids long. Germline V gene lookup returns CDR1 SGHTA and CDR2 FQGNSA. With V trimmed by 2 bases and J by 8 bases, 4 bases remained unmatched. This chain's CDR3 is CASSLSGTGEKLFF. CDR3 in DNA: TGTGCCAGCAGCTTATCGGGGACAGGCGAAAAACTGTTTTTT.

V and J are TRBV5-4 and TRBJ2-1; perhaps TRBD1 as D (6 bases). Deletions cut 2 bases from V and 4 bases from J, with 13 bases between. The CDR3 loop spans 15 amino acids. From germline, CDR1 is SGHNT and CDR2 YYREEE (reference sequence). The CDR3 protein is CASSLQGWRYNEQFF. CDR3 DNA: TGTGCCAGCAGCTTACAGGGTTGGCGATACAATGAGCAGTTCTTC.

The chain couples TRBV20-1 to TRBJ2-1; a weak D match, TRBD2 (6 bases). V gave up 6 bases and J gave up 10 bases, with 13 bases separating them. Germline V CDR1 and CDR2: DFQATT, SNEGSKA (reference sequence). CDR3 length equals 11 residues. The CDR3 bases are TGCAGTGCGGGGACTTTTGGGGAGCAGTTCTTC. This encodes CSAGTFGEQFF.

The chain recombines TRBV19 with TRBJ1-4; no clear D gene. The CDR3 spans 15 residues. Germline V gene data show CDR1 as LNHDA and CDR2 as SQIVND (reference sequence). The V end was cut by 2 bases, the J end by 8 bases, with 15 bases between. The CDR3 is CASSITGTNGEKLFF. CDR3 bases: TGTGCCAGTAGTATAACCGGAACCAACGGGGAAAAACTGTTTTTT.